The sample holds a few counts of the clone carrying this T cell receptor (beta chain). The antigen is unknown. The data derive from a study of T-cell memory formation after mild COVID-19. Study observations and caveats: Contracting clones localized mainly to CM and EM when CD4+ and mainly to EMRA when CD8+. The pre-infection memory compartment contained some responding clones, suggesting cross-reactive memory joined. The study found balanced CD4/CD8 in clones contracting day 15 to 85 and a CD4+ lean in later expanders.

TCRalpha and TCRbeta libraries used 5'RACE with constant-segment primers and UMIs. From the 5' RACE reads, TCRdb called clonotypes with MiXCR, one entry per CDR3 protein. The data show 250,000 to 350,000 distinct CDR3 sequences, roughly a fifth seen once. Germline-derived CDR1 and CDR2 are LNHDA and SQIVND (reference sequence). This CDR3 spans 16 amino acids. With 5 bases clipped from V and 1 base from J, the junction kept 10 bases outside the gene matches. The chain is built from TRBV19 and TRBJ1-1, with 7 positions matching TRBD1. The sequence was collected from a man aged 18 to 29 who had mild COVID-19 (a few samples of this study predate the infection). Cell type and time point are not known. Sequenced input: PBMCs or a T cell subset sorted from them (not recorded which). The CDR3 coding sequence is TGTGCCAGTAGTCCAACCCGGACAGGCGGGAACACTGAAGCTTTCTTT. It encodes CASSPTRTGGNTEAFF.